Listed below are T cell receptor beta chains from one sample, sequenced in a study of OX40 agonist ivuxolimab in advanced cancers. Sequencing used immunoSEQ multiplex PCR; TCRdb keeps in-frame clones, though not all of them. The sample lists roughly 79,000 clones; more than 80% were seen once. Sequenced material: CD4+ or CD8+ T cells sorted from blood, taken in a trial of the OX40 agonist ivuxolimab. These TCRs come from an adult with an advanced solid tumor such as melanoma, head and neck, liver or kidney cancer. Both conserved end residues are part of each CDR3. Each record gives: J gene, clone size, D gene, V gene, CDR3 DNA, CDR3 protein. A D gene is named only where the DNA matches it firmly. Only part of the rows carry a size: once, few, many, or a class if the clone is expanded.

TRBJ2-2 NA TRBD2 TRBV4-1 TGCGCCAGCAGCCAAAGGGATTTGATAGCGGGAGGTACGGTCACCGGGGAGCTGTTTTTT CASSQRDLIAGGTVTGELFF
TRBJ2-1 NA NA TRBV11-2 TGTGCCAGCAGCAGCCAAAAGGACGGTTACAATGAGCAGTTCTTC CASSSQKDGYNEQFF
TRBJ2-3 NA NA TRBV25-1 TGTGCCAGCAGTGAATCCGTGGGACGCGCAGATACGCAGTATTTT CASSESVGRADTQYF
TRBJ1-1 once TRBD1 TRBV7-8 TGTGCCAGCAGCTTAAACCCGGGACAGGGACAGAAGAACACTGAAGCTTTCTTT CASSLNPGQGQKNTEAFF
TRBJ2-5 NA TRBD1 TRBV10-3 TGTGCCATCAGGCCGGACAGGGAGGTGGGAGAGACCCAGTACTTC CAIRPDREVGETQYF
TRBJ2-5 few TRBD2 TRBV11-2 TGTGCCAGCAGCTTCGGTAGTCTAGCGGGAGGAGAGACCCAGTACTTC CASSFGSLAGGETQYF
TRBJ2-1 NA TRBD2 TRBV18 TGTGCCAGCTCGGCTACTAGCGGGTTGAATGAGCAGTTCTTC CASSATSGLNEQFF
TRBJ1-4 NA TRBD1 TRBV30 TGTGCCTGGAAACCGAAGGACAGGGTCGACCTGTTTTTT CAWKPKDRVDLFF
TRBJ2-7 NA NA TRBV27 TGTGCCAGCAGTTTATCCCCGGTCTGGGGGCGTCTCCACGAGCAGTACTTC CASSLSPVWGRLHEQYF
TRBJ2-3 once TRBD1 TRBV11-2 TGTGCCAGCAGCTTAAAAGGGACAGGGGGCGGGTATACGCAGTATTTT CASSLKGTGGGYTQYF
TRBJ2-1 NA NA TRBV29-1 TGCAGCGTGGGACACACCTACAATGAGCAGTTCTTC CSVGHTYNEQFF
TRBJ1-5 NA NA TRBV30 TGTGCCTGGGCAGCAGGTACCCAGCCCCAGCATTTT CAWAAGTQPQHF
TRBJ2-2 NA NA TRBV19 TGTGCCAGTAGTACCCAGAACACCGGGGAGCTGTTTTTT CASSTQNTGELFF
TRBJ1-1 few NA TRBV12-5 TGTGCTAGTGGTTCGACAGGCCCCAAGGGAGCTTTCTTT CASGSTGPKGAFF
TRBJ1-1 NA NA TRBV25-1 TGTGCCAGCAGTTGGGATTCTGTTCGCACTGAAGCTTTCTTT CASSWDSVRTEAFF
TRBJ2-7 NA NA TRBV2 TGTGCCAGCAGTGAACTCAAAAGGGCCCAATACTTC CASSELKRAQYF
TRBJ1-5 NA TRBD1 TRBV7-2 TGTGCCAGCAGCCCTACAGGGGAGACGAATCAGCCCCAGCATTTT CASSPTGETNQPQHF
TRBJ2-7 NA TRBD1 TRBV18 TGTGCCAGCTCACTGGACCGGGACAGGGGACAAGAGCAGTACTTC CASSLDRDRGQEQYF
TRBJ1-2 NA TRBD1 TRBV30 TGTGCCTGGAGCGACCCCCCGGGACAGGACCACTATGGCTACACCTTC CAWSDPPGQDHYGYTF
TRBJ1-2 NA NA TRBV7-2 TGTGCCAGCAGCTTTCCTGTGTATGGCTACACCTTC CASSFPVYGYTF
TRBJ1-1 few NA TRBV28 TGTGCCAGCAGTTTACTGGCTTCCCCCGCTTTCTTT CASSLLASPAFF
TRBJ2-7 once TRBD1 TRBV28 TGTGCCAGCACAGGTGGACAGGCTAGCTCCTACGAGCAGTACTTC CASTGGQASSYEQYF
TRBJ2-1 NA NA TRBV11-2 TGTGCCAGCAGAGCTTCTTTAGGAGAGCAGTTCTTC CASRASLGEQFF
TRBJ2-7 NA NA TRBV5-1 TGCGCCAGCAGCTTGAGGGCAGATACCTACGAGCAGTACTTC CASSLRADTYEQYF
TRBJ1-4 NA TRBD1 TRBV30 TGTGCCTGGAGTCCCGGGACAGGGGTCACTAATGAAAAACTGTTTTTT CAWSPGTGVTNEKLFF
TRBJ2-3 NA TRBD2 TRBV4-1 TGCGCCAGCAGCCAAGCCCTACTAGCGGGGAACCTGGGAGGGACAGATACGCAGTATTTT CASSQALLAGNLGGTDTQYF
TRBJ1-1 NA NA TRBV13 TGTGCCAGCAGCTTCTTAACGATGAACACTGAAGCTTTCTTT CASSFLTMNTEAFF
TRBJ1-5 once NA TRBV5-1 TGCGCCAGCAGCTTGGAGGGCAGGGTGGATCAGCCCCAGCATTTT CASSLEGRVDQPQHF
TRBJ1-4 NA NA TRBV30 TGTGCCTGGAGTCCCGCCCCAGGTACACGGGAAAAACTGTTTTTT CAWSPAPGTREKLFF
TRBJ1-2 NA NA TRBV29-1 TGCAGCGATCAGGGGAGCTATGGCTACACCTTC CSDQGSYGYTF
TRBJ1-5 NA NA TRBV19 TGTGCCAGTAGTATTGGGCGTTTACAGCCCCAGCATTTT CASSIGRLQPQHF
TRBJ1-5 NA NA TRBV6-6 TGTGCCAGCAGTCACATTCGCAATCAGCCCCAGCATTTT CASSHIRNQPQHF
TRBJ2-3 NA NA TRBV7-9 TGTGCCAGCAGCCCCATCCCCTGGAGGTTAACAGATACGCAGTATTTT CASSPIPWRLTDTQYF
TRBJ1-3 NA NA TRBV28 TGTGCCAGTAGCGCAGCGATCTCTGGAAACACCATATATTTT CASSAAISGNTIYF
TRBJ2-5 NA TRBD1 TRBV18 TGTGCCAGCTCACCACCGGGGACAGTCGTGGAGACCCAGTACTTC CASSPPGTVVETQYF
TRBJ2-1 NA TRBD2 TRBV15 TGTGCCACCAGCAGAGATCTAGCGGGAGGAGGTGAGCAGTTCTTC CATSRDLAGGGEQFF
TRBJ2-7 NA NA TRBV7-3 TGTGCCAGCAGCTTCCACCCATCGGGAGAGTACGAGCAGTACTTC CASSFHPSGEYEQYF
TRBJ1-2 few NA TRBV18 TGTGCCAGCTCACCACCAGCCAATCTTAACTATGGCTACACCTTC CASSPPANLNYGYTF
TRBJ2-7 NA TRBD2 TRBV28 TGTGCCAGCAGTTTAGGCGGGAGCTCCTACGAGCAGTACTTC CASSLGGSSYEQYF